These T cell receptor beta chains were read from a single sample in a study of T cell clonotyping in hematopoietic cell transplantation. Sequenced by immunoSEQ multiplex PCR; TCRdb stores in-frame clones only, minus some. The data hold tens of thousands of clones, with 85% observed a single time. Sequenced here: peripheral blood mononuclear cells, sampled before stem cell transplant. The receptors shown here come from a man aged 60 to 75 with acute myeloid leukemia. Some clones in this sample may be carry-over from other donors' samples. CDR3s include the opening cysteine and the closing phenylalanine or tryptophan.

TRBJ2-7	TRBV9	CASSPREGASYEQYF
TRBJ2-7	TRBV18	CASSPVSLGQNDYEQYF
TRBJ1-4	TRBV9	CASSVDAGDRDEKLFF
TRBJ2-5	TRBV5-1	CASSLSRAQETQYF
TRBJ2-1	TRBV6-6	CASSYSIYNEQFF
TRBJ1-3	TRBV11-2	CASSPRDGGSGNTIYF
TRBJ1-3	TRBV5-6	CASSHGTKGFSGNTIYF
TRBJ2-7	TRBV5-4	CASSTLAGGPYEQYF
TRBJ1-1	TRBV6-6	CASSLVTGGKTEAFF
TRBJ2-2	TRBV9	CASSVRVGDTGELFF
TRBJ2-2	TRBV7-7	CASSPGGDHGELFF
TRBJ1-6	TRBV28	CASSLTPRSPLHF
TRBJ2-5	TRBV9	CASSVGSRGGGTQYF
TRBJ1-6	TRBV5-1	CASSLFPFSYNSPLHF
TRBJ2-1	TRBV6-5	CASSYSGGSSYNEQFF
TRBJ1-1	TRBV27	CATSLAGGNTEAFF
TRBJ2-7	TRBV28	CASSLSGASSYEQYF
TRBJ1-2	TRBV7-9	CASSLARLYGYTF
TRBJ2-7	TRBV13	CASSSKLTLYEQYF
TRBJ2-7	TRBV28	CATSGHSSLNEQYF
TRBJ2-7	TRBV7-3	CASSLTGVAGANYEQYF
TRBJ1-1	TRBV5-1	CASSSGGGVTEAFF
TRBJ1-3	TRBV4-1	CASSQDTGVGNTIYF
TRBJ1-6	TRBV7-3	CASSRGQKGSPLHF
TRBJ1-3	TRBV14	CASSQIWTPGNTIYF
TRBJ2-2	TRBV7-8	CASSFSQGANTGELFF
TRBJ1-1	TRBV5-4	CASSLAGSKNEAFF
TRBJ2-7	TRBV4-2	CASSRADGTGYEQYF
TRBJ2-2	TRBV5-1	CASSGTSGGATGELFF
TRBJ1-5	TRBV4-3	CASSQESVNQPQHF
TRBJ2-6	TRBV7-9	CASSKGQGGAGANVLTF
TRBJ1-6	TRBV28	CASSRDRNSPLHF
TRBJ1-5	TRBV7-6	CASSFGPGGEPQHF
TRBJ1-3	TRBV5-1	CASSPGVAGNTIYF
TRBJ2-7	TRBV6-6	CASTPGQLYEQYF
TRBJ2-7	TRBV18	CASSPAGRDNEQYF
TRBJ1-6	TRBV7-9	CASSLSNSPLHF
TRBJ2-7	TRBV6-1	CASSEAPGSTYEQYF
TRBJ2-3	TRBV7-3	CASSLTGQGGDTQYF
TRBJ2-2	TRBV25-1	CASSRQGATGELFF
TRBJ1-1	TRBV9	CASSSPPGDTEAFF
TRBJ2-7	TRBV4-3	CASSQDLAGNSGGPYF
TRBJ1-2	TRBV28	CASSLPSLFTGGGYTF
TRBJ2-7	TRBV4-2	CASSPRQGNGEQYF
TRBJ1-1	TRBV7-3	CASSQLGGTEAFF